This T cell receptor (beta chain) was recovered during a study of cytomegalovirus exposure and HLA in healthy donors. Study overall: The same platform as the approximately 700 first-cohort repertoires was used for the 120 validation repertoires, a later analysis reported. General study results and limits: A few of the chains that were CMV-associated were confirmed in vitro to be specific for CMV antigens.

The assay was immunoSEQ multiplex PCR, and TCRdb's table has in-frame clones only and misses some. There are about 110,000 clones in the sample; around 90% occur only once, and around 1.8% lies in the top ten. Points on this clone: No antigen is known for it.

V lost 0 bases and J 5 bases, leaving 16 bases between the germline ends. The CDR3 spans 16 residues. CDR1 is KGHSH and CDR2 is LQKENI in the germline V gene. The donors were part of the validation cohort of 120 subjects. That cohort was separate from the first cohort, which comprised about 670 subjects. The material sequenced was PBMCs. This receptor was taken from a young woman in good health and CMV-seronegative. The rearrangement uses TRBV18 and TRBJ2-5; D gene ambiguous. CDR3: CASSPPRGVEWETQYF. The CDR3 coding sequence is TGTGCCAGCTCACCACCGCGCGGAGTAGAGTGGGAGACCCAGTACTTC.